One T cell receptor (beta chain) is described in this entry. Its antigen is still unknown. These data are taken from a study of beta chain features in type 1 diabetes. Findings and caveats of the study: There was a moderate but significant shortening of TCRB CDR3s in all four CD4+ subsets of Type 1 diabetes patients. A PCR bias possibly favoring shorter templates would apply equally to patients and controls. cDNA sequencing could over-represent cells with high TCR expression.

The germline gives CDR1 DFQATT, CDR2 SNEGSKA (reference sequence). The CDR3 length is 11 residues. Trimming pared 4 bases from V and 9 bases from J, leaving 12 bases between. The authors reverse transcribed all of the isolated RNA, so sequencing captured expressed TCRB transcripts. Clones were read by immunoSEQ multiplex PCR, and TCRdb kept only the in-frame ones, dropping some. The data contain a few hundred thousand clones, around 12% of them singletons. This chain uses TRBV20-1 with TRBJ1-1, with D uncertain. The source material was naive CD4+ T cells from blood. The TCR comes from a woman aged 18-29 years with type 1 diabetes. As DNA, the CDR3 is TGCAGTGCTACCTCCGGAGGTAAAGCTTTCTTT. Protein product: CSATSGGKAFF.